This T cell receptor beta chain was obtained from a study of cytomegalovirus exposure and HLA in healthy donors. The CDR3 runs to 16 residues. Trimming cost V 4 bases and J 4 bases, with 16 bases left between them. Germline lookup yields CDR1 MNHNS and CDR2 SASEGT. The PCR contained 60 Vbeta and 13 Jbeta primers. This table comes from immunoSEQ multiplex PCR, and its TCRdb copy is limited to in-frame clones, with some not included. The data contain 150,000 to 200,000 clones, roughly 83% of them singletons. A single count supports this clone. Material for sequencing was PBMCs. The chain combines TRBV6-1 with TRBJ2-2; TRBD1 might be the D (5 bases). The TCR was taken from a boy younger than 18 in good health and CMV-seronegative. The CDR3 coding sequence is TGTGCCAGCAGTGTCGCTGGAACAGGAGTCACCGGGGAGCTGTTTTTT. The encoded protein is CASSVAGTGVTGELFF.